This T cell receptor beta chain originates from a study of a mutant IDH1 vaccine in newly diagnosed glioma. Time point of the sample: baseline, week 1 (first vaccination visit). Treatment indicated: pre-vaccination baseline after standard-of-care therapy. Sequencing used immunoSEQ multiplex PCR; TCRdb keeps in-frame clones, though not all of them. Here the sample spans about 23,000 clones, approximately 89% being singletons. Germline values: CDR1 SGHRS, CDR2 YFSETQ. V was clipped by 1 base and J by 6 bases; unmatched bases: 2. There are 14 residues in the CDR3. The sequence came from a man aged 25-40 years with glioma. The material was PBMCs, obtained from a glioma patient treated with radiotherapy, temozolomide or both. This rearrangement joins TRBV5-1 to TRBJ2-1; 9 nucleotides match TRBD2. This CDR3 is CASSLSTSGNEQFF. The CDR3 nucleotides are TGCGCCAGCAGCTTGTCGACTAGCGGCAATGAGCAGTTCTTC. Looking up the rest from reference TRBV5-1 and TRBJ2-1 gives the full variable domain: KAGVTQTPRYLIKTRGQQVTLSCSPISGHRSVSWYQQTPGQGLQFLFEYFSETQRNKGNFPGRFSGRQFSNSRSEMNVSTLELGDSALYLCASSLSTSGNEQFFGPGTRLTVL.